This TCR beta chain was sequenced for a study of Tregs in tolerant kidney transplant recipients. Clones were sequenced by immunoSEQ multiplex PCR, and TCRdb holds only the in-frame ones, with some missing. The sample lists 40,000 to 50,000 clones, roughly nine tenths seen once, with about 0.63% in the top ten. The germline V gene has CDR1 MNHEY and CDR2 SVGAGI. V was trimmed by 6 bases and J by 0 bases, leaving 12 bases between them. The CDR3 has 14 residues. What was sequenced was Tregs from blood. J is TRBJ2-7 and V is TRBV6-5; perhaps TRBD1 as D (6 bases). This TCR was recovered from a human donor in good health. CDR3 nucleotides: TGTGCCAGCAGCAATCTGGACAGCTCCTACGAGCAGTACTTC. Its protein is CASSNLDSSYEQYF.